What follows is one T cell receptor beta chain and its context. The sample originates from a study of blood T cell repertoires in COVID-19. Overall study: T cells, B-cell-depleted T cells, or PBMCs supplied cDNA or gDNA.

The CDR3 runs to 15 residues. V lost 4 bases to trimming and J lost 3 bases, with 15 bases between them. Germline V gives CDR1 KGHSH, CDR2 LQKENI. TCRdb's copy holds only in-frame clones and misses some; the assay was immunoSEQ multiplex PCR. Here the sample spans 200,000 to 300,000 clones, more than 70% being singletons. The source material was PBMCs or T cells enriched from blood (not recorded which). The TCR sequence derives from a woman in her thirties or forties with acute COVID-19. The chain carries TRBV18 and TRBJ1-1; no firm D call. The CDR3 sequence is CASSRMTGGDTEAFF. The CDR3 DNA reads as TGTGCCAGCTCACGTATGACTGGCGGGGACACTGAAGCTTTCTTT.